The 8 T cell receptor beta chains below were found in one sample sequenced in a study of response to subunit inactivated influenza vaccine. TCRdb called the RT-PCR reads again in MiXCR, with one record for every CDR3 protein. The sample lists about 190,000 distinct CDR3 sequences, around 14% seen once, with approximately 25% in the top ten. This sample comprised CD8+ T cells sorted from PBMCs, obtained about 5 days after vaccination. The receptors were sampled from a man aged 50 to 59 who received an inactivated influenza vaccine.

This clonotype was picked up many times. The chain combines TRBV4-1 with TRBJ2-1; TRBD2 agrees at 12 bases. The germline CDR1 and CDR2 sequences are MGHRA and YSYEKL. V lost 3 bases, J lost 7 bases, and 4 bases stayed unmatched. There are 15 residues in the CDR3. The CDR3, as DNA: TGCGCCAGCAGCCAGCCGGGACTAGCGGGTAATGAGCAGTTCTTC. It encodes CASSQPGLAGNEQFF.

The chain couples TRBV4-3 to TRBJ2-1, with 9 bases fitting TRBD2. Germline V lookup: CDR1 LGHNA, CDR2 YSLEER. The V and J ends lost 1 base and 5 bases, in that order; junction bases with no gene match: 3. The CDR3 is 15 residues long. CDR3 in amino acids: CASSQGSGRNNEQFF. In DNA form, the CDR3 reads TGCGCCAGCAGCCAAGGAAGCGGGAGGAACAATGAGCAGTTCTTC.

In this sample, this clonotype turned up many times. The J gene is TRBJ1-1, the V gene TRBV9; D is perhaps TRBD1 (5 bases). The V gene lost 0 bases and the J gene lost 4 bases, with 7 bases spanning the gap. Per the germline V gene, CDR1 is SGDLS and CDR2 is YYNGEE. The CDR3 spans 13 residues. The CDR3 coding sequence is TGTGCCAGCAGCGTAGGTCAGGGCACTGAAGCTTTCTTT. Protein: CASSVGQGTEAFF. Together with reference TRBV9 and TRBJ1-1, the CDR3 gives the full variable domain: DSGVTQTPKHLITATGQRVTLRCSPRSGDLSVYWYQQSLDQGLQFLIQYYNGEERAKGNILERFSAQQFPDLHSELNLSSLELGDSALYFCASSVGQGTEAFFGQGTRLTVV.

This chain uses TRBV4-2 with TRBJ2-2; D uncertain. Deletions cut 0 bases from V and 4 bases from J, with 12 bases between. In germline, CDR1 is LGHNA, CDR2 YNFKEQ. The CDR3 covers 16 residues. The CDR3: CASSQDITKGTGELFF. Here the CDR3 DNA reads TGTGCCAGCAGCCAAGACATTACTAAGGGCACCGGGGAGCTGTTTTTT.

The chain links TRBV13 to TRBJ1-2; D might be TRBD1 (5 bases). CDR3 size: 15 residues. Germline CDR1 is PRHDT and CDR2 is FYEKMQ (reference sequence). Trimming cost V 5 bases and J 4 bases, with 17 bases left between them. CDR3 sequence: CASSPGPTRIYGYTF. The CDR3, as DNA: TGTGCCAGCAGCCCGGGGCCAACTCGGATCTATGGCTACACCTTC.

The chain carries TRBV11-1 and TRBJ2-1, with 11 bases fitting TRBD2. Germline V lookup: CDR1 SGHAT, CDR2 FQDESV (reference sequence). The CDR3 runs to 18 residues. With 7 bases clipped from V and 5 bases from J, the junction kept 16 bases outside the gene matches. The chain's CDR3 is CASTLPPPGLADHNEQFF. Written as DNA, the CDR3 is TGTGCCAGCACCCTCCCCCCTCCGGGACTAGCGGACCACAATGAGCAGTTCTTC. Together with reference TRBV11-1 and TRBJ2-1, the CDR3 gives the full variable domain: EAEVAQSPRYKITEKSQAVAFWCDPISGHATLYWYRQILGQGPELLVQFQDESVVDDSQLPKDRFSAERLKGVDSTLKIQPAELGDSAMYLCASTLPPPGLADHNEQFFGPGTRLTVL.

The sample holds a few counts of this clonotype. This chain links TRBV5-6 with TRBJ2-3, with D possibly being TRBD2 (5 bases). The CDR3 consists of 17 residues. CDR1 is SGHDT and CDR2 is YYEEEE in the germline V gene. Trimming pared 4 bases from V and 4 bases from J, leaving 22 bases between. CDR3 DNA sequence: TGTGCCAGCAGCATCGCCGGGGTCCAGCGTAGGGCAGATACGCAGTATTTT. Encoded protein: CASSIAGVQRRADTQYF.

This clonotype was counted between two and nine times. The rearrangement uses TRBV6-2 or TRBV6-3 and TRBJ1-1, with D possibly matching TRBD1 (6 bases). The CDR3 spans 14 residues. V lost 4 bases, J lost 5 bases, and 14 bases lay in between. Germline loops: CDR1 MNHEY, CDR2 SVGEGT. The CDR3 DNA reads TGTGCCAGCAGTTTCACAGGGCAGGGGACTGAAGCTTTCTTT. Translated: CASSFTGQGTEAFF.